The 14 T cell receptor beta chains in this list originate from one sample, sequenced in a study of control samples from healthy donors and cancer patients. The assay was immunoSEQ multiplex PCR, and TCRdb's table has in-frame clones only and misses some. Of over 65,000 clones listed, 70% to 90% are singletons. Sequenced material: PBMCs. The receptors stem from a woman between 50 and 59 years old with colorectal cancer.

The chain has TRBV14 and TRBJ1-4, with D unclear. V was trimmed by 0 bases and J by 7 bases, leaving 3 bases between them. Per the germline V gene, CDR1 is SGHDN and CDR2 is FVKESK. This CDR3 region has 12 residues. This chain's CDR3 is CASSQDSEKLFF. The CDR3 nucleotides read TGTGCCAGCAGCCAAGATTCTGAAAAACTGTTTTTT.

The V call is TRBV5-4, the J call TRBJ1-2, with TRBD1 as a possible D gene (5 bases). Germline assignment: CDR1 SGHNT and CDR2 YYREEE (reference sequence). Deletions cut 4 bases from V and 9 bases from J, with 13 bases between. CDR3 length equals 12 residues. CDR3: CASSVPGRSYTF. Written as DNA, the CDR3 is TGTGCCAGCAGCGTCCCGGGACGGAGCTACACCTTC. The variable domain in full, completed from reference TRBV5-4 and TRBJ1-2, reads ETGVTQSPTHLIKTRGQQVTLRCSSQSGHNTVSWYQQALGQGPQFIFQYYREEENGRGNFPPRFSGLQFPNYSSELNVNALELDDSALYLCASSVPGRSYTFGSGTRLTVV.

A remark on this clone: The same CDR3 can be traced to other DNA sequences in this sample. CDR3 nucleotides: TGTGCCAGCCGGAACAGGATCTACAATGAGCAGTTCTTC. As protein: CASRNRIYNEQFF. This chain links TRBV2 with TRBJ2-1, with D tentatively TRBD1 (5 bases). V lost 8 bases, J lost 3 bases, and 11 bases lay in between. The CDR3 is 13 amino acids. The germline V gene encodes CDR1 SNHLY and CDR2 FYNNEI.

This clone was detected once. The CDR3 protein is CASSTDVYYGYTF. CDR3 nucleotides: TGCGCCAGCAGCACGGACGTCTACTATGGCTACACCTTC. The V gene is TRBV5-1, the J gene TRBJ1-2; D is ambiguous. V lost 4 bases to trimming and J lost 3 bases, with 10 bases between them. CDR1 is SGHRS, CDR2 YFSETQ, per germline. The CDR3 is 13 residues long.

The gene calls are TRBV4-2 and TRBJ1-5; D is possibly TRBD1 (5 bases). CDR1 is LGHNA and CDR2 is YNFKEQ in the germline V gene. V gave up 2 bases and J gave up 7 bases, with 15 bases separating them. This CDR3 is 15 amino acids long. The CDR3 sequence: CASSQKRDPEQPQHF. DNA for the CDR3: TGTGCCAGCAGCCAAAAACGGGACCCCGAGCAGCCCCAGCATTTT.

The CDR3 DNA follows: TGTGCCAGTAGTATATCTGGGGCGTCCTACAATGAGCAGTTCTTC. It translates to CASSISGASYNEQFF. J is TRBJ2-1 and V is TRBV19, with a possible D match to TRBD1 (5 bases). Germline CDR1 reads LNHDA; CDR2 reads SQIVND (reference sequence). The CDR3 has 15 residues. The germline V and J ends were trimmed by 2 bases and 1 base, with 9 bases remaining between them.

The chain couples TRBV20-1 to TRBJ2-1, with D tentatively TRBD1 or TRBD2 (5 bases each). Trimming pared 3 bases from V and 7 bases from J, leaving 10 bases between. Per germline, CDR1 DFQATT and CDR2 SNEGSKA (reference sequence). CDR3 length: 12 residues. This CDR3 is CSASSWGNEQFF. DNA of the CDR3: TGCAGTGCTAGTAGTTGGGGGAATGAGCAGTTCTTC.

J is TRBJ2-2 and V is TRBV5-1; D unclear. CDR3 length: 15 residues. Trimming pared 0 bases from V and 4 bases from J, leaving 10 bases between. CDR1 SGHRS and CDR2 YFSETQ come from the germline V gene. This CDR3 reads CASSLGVLTTGELFF. In nucleotides, the CDR3 is TGCGCCAGCAGCTTGGGGGTCCTTACCACCGGGGAGCTGTTTTTT.

This chain connects TRBV7-8 to TRBJ1-3; D is unresolved. Germline V gene lookup returns CDR1 SGHVS and CDR2 FQNEAQ. Between the trimmed V and J ends, which lost 4 bases and 0 bases, there was a span of 7 bases. This CDR3 has 14 residues. The CDR3: CASSYRSSGNTIYF. As DNA, the CDR3 is TGTGCCAGCAGCTACAGAAGCTCTGGAAACACCATATATTTT. Looking up the rest from reference TRBV7-8 and TRBJ1-3 gives the full variable domain: GAGVSQSPRYKVAKRGQDVALRCDPISGHVSLFWYQQALGQGPEFLTYFQNEAQLDKSGLPSDRFFAERPEGSVSTLKIQRTQQEDSAVYLCASSYRSSGNTIYFGEGSWLTVV.

The chain combines TRBV30 with TRBJ1-5, with D perhaps TRBD1 (5 bases). The V and J ends lost 2 bases and 6 bases respectively, with 11 bases between them. Germline assignment: CDR1 GTSNPN and CDR2 SVGIG (reference sequence). CDR3 size: 13 residues. The CDR3 nucleotides are TGTGCCTGGAGTTCAGCAGGGAGTCAGCCCCAGCATTTT. Its protein product is CAWSSAGSQPQHF. Together with reference TRBV30 and TRBJ1-5, the CDR3 gives the full variable domain: SQTIHQWPATLVQPVGSPLSLECTVEGTSNPNLYWYRQAAGRGLQLLFYSVGIGQISSEVPQNLSASRPQDRQFILSSKKLLLSDSGFYLCAWSSAGSQPQHFGDGTRLSIL.

V gene TRBV10-3 combines with J gene TRBJ2-6; no reliable D call. Germline V gives CDR1 ENHRY, CDR2 SYGVKD. V lost 3 bases and J lost 0, with 9 bases in between. The CDR3 length is 16 residues. CDR3 sequence reads: CAISELTGSGANVLTF. DNA for the CDR3: TGTGCCATCAGTGAATTGACGGGCTCTGGGGCCAACGTCCTGACTTTC.

This rearrangement joins TRBV27 to TRBJ1-5; D is undetermined. CDR1 and CDR2 (germline): MNHEY, SMNVEV (reference sequence). The ends were cut back, 2 bases at V and 3 bases at J, with 11 bases in the middle. The CDR3 loop spans 15 amino acids. The CDR3 coding sequence is TGTGCCAGCAGTTTAACCCCCAGGAACAATCAGCCCCAGCATTTT. This translates into CASSLTPRNNQPQHF.

The gene calls are TRBV7-2 and TRBJ2-3; D is uncertain. Trimming stripped 2 bases from V and 8 bases from J, with 11 bases between. CDR1 and CDR2 from the germline V gene are SGHTA and FQGNSA. There are 13 residues in the CDR3. CDR3 sequence (DNA): TGTGCCAGCAGCTTAAAAATCTTCGGTACGCAGTATTTT. Encoded protein: CASSLKIFGTQYF.

J is TRBJ1-3 and V is TRBV5-1, with 7 bases fitting TRBD1. J was trimmed by 4 bases and V by 4 bases; bases with no gene match: 8. The CDR3 loop spans 15 amino acids. Germline CDR1 reads SGHRS; CDR2 reads YFSETQ. CDR3 in DNA: TGCGCCAGCAGCCAACTAGGGGGCCAGGGAAACACCATATATTTT. As protein: CASSQLGGQGNTIYF. Variable domain in full (rest from reference TRBV5-1 and TRBJ1-3): KAGVTQTPRYLIKTRGQQVTLSCSPISGHRSVSWYQQTPGQGLQFLFEYFSETQRNKGNFPGRFSGRQFSNSRSEMNVSTLELGDSALYLCASSQLGGQGNTIYFGEGSWLTVV.